This TCR beta chain came from a study of T-cell memory formation after mild COVID-19 (dated by TCRdb to the early 2020s). Broadly, across the study: Most TCR sequence clusters were specific to one of the two donors. In a couple of donors, T-cell clones that expanded and contracted after mild COVID-19 were tracked by sequencing TCRalpha and TCRbeta repertoires over time. The cohort comprised two young, previously healthy adult volunteers, one female and one male.

The sequencer was an Illumina NovaSeq 6000. TCRalpha and TCRbeta cDNA libraries were constructed by 5'RACE with constant-segment primers, with sample barcodes and unique molecular identifiers being introduced. Trizol reagent was used to extract RNA from every sample. Amplification of the libraries took two PCR steps, and the second step added a second sample barcode plus Illumina TruSeq adapters. Sequencing of libraries was performed on an Illumina NovaSeq with 2 x 150 bp paired-end reads. Under the source paper's analysis protocol: The reads were demultiplexed and collapsed into UMI-guided consensus sequences using migec v1.2.7. Using mixcr v2.1.11, the UMI consensuses were aligned to TRA and TRB V and J templates and assembled into clonotypes. A clonotype was counted as expanded or contracted only if both edgeR and NoisET called the change significant, with noise models trained on biological replicates. For edgeR calls, the cutoffs were a false discovery rate-adjusted p below 0.01 and a log2 fold-change threshold of 1. As an exploratory analysis of dynamics, PCA with hierarchical clustering was applied to max-normalized trajectories of the 1000 most abundant clonotypes. Each responding clone was given a CD4 or CD8 phenotype based on the CD4+ and CD8+ repertoires, which had been sequenced separately. TCRdb ran its own pipeline on the public reads, namely fastp trimming at Q25 and MiXCR clone calling, and kept in-frame beta chains. Under each unique CDR3 protein, matching rows form one entry showing the most common genes and DNA. TCRdb's processing, not the authors', yielded these V and J calls. This sample comprises hundreds of thousands of distinct CDR3 sequences, roughly 20% of them detected only once. 8.4% of the sample rests with the top ten.

The CDR3, cysteine through phenylalanine, is 15 amino acids long. The read is trimmed to its CDR3 DNA, 45 bases read in frame from base 1. At the junction V is shortened by 0 bases and J by 1 base; bases outside the gene matches: 2. CDR1 SGDLS and CDR2 YYNGEE are derived from the germline V gene. What the study reported, not specific to this receptor: Some responding clones were detected in pre-infection memory, which suggested that pre-existing cross-reactive memory T cells had joined the SARS-CoV-2 response. Only a couple of mild cases were covered by the study, and larger cohorts that include severe cases with pre-infection samples were considered necessary. Balanced CD4/CD8 phenotypes were observed for clones contracting from day 15 to 85, whereas a bias towards CD4+ was observed for a second wave of clones expanding from day 15 to 37. Contracting CD4+ clones turned up mainly in the CM and EM memory subsets, whereas EMRA was where CD8+ clones were enriched. The second-wave clones that peaked on day 37 were not confirmed to be SARS-CoV-2 specific.

With respect to this clonotype: Its antigen is still unknown. No much larger clone exists at a distance of one base, and base qualities are not known.

Ficoll-Paque density gradient centrifugation was the method used to isolate PBMCs. The V and J segments used are TRBV9 and TRBJ2-3, with TRBD2 identical over 7 junction bases. Sequencing input: PBMCs or a T cell subset sorted from them (not recorded which). The sequence was obtained from an adult woman who had mild COVID-19 (a few samples of this study predate the infection). The sample titles of this study are shuffled in the database, so cell type and time point are left out; the donor was told from shared clones. The DNA reads TGTGCCAGCAGCGTAGCGAGCGGGGGCACAGATACGCAGTATTTT. Translated, this is CASSVASGGTDTQYF.